These 19 T cell receptor beta chains share one sample of origin, sequenced in a study of blood T cells in healthy people across ages. With a J-beta primer mix and a sample-barcoded 5' primer, a second PCR ran roughly 6 to 12 cycles. TCRdb re-analysed the 5' RACE reads in MiXCR, keeping a single row per CDR3 protein. The sample holds about 780,000 distinct CDR3 sequences, about 42% seen once. The sequencing sample was made of blood. The source is a man older than 75 in good health.

The chain is built from TRBV7-2 and TRBJ2-5; no clear D. The CDR3 covers 14 residues. Germline V gene sequence: CDR1 SGHTA, CDR2 FQGNSA. The V gene lost 1 base and the J gene lost 3 bases, with 9 bases spanning the gap. The CDR3 here is CASSLVVSEETQYF. The CDR3 bases are TGTGCCAGCAGCTTAGTAGTTTCAGAAGAGACCCAGTACTTC.

The chain carries TRBV25-1 and TRBJ1-1; the D is unclear. Germline loops: CDR1 MGHDK, CDR2 SYGVNS. Trimming pared 6 bases from V and 4 bases from J, leaving 15 bases between. The CDR3 extends over 14 amino acids. DNA of the CDR3: TGTGCCAGCAGCGACGGGGTTCTGGGCACTGAAGCTTTCTTT. Its translation is CASSDGVLGTEAFF.

The rearrangement links TRBV9 to TRBJ2-5; D gene ambiguous. The germline gives CDR1 SGDLS, CDR2 YYNGEE. With 3 bases removed from V and 1 base from J, the gap between germline ends came to 13 bases. This CDR3 spans 15 amino acids. CDR3 DNA sequence: TGTGCCAGCAGCGCCTCCCCCACGGGCCAAGAGACCCAGTACTTC. This codes for CASSASPTGQETQYF.

In the case of this clonotype: One end of the junction varies from germline; a read error may be responsible. V usage is TRBV29-1 and J usage is TRBJ2-1, with D perhaps matching TRBD2 (6 bases). Germline V gene sequence: CDR1 SQVTM, CDR2 ANQGSEA. There are 11 residues in the CDR3. The CDR3 DNA reads TGCAACGTTGGACTAATCAATGAGCAGTTCTTC. Translating it yields CNVGLINEQFF.

The chain employs TRBV28 and TRBJ2-1; 8 nucleotides align to TRBD2. Germline assignment: CDR1 MDHEN and CDR2 SYDVKM. V was clipped by 4 bases and J by 4 bases; unmatched bases: 6. The CDR3 is 15 amino acids. DNA for the CDR3: TGTGCCAGCAGTTCGTATAGCGGGATTTACAATGAGCAGTTCTTC. Its translation: CASSSYSGIYNEQFF.

The chain has TRBV7-9 and TRBJ2-1; a weak D match, TRBD2 (5 bases). This CDR3 is 14 amino acids long. The germline V gene encodes CDR1 SEHNR and CDR2 FQNEAQ (reference sequence). V lost 5 bases and J lost 2, with 10 bases in between. CDR3 in amino acids: CASSAAETYNEQFF. In DNA form, the CDR3 reads TGTGCCAGCAGCGCAGCGGAAACCTACAATGAGCAGTTCTTC.

The chain combines TRBV7-2 with TRBJ2-3; TRBD2 agrees at 8 bases. The CDR3 is made up of 15 amino acids. CDR1 and CDR2 (germline): SGHTA, FQGNSA. V was pared by 3 bases and J by 3 bases, with 5 bases of the junction left unmatched. The CDR3 region has the DNA TGTGCCAGCAGCTTTGCAGGACTAGCAACAGATACGCAGTATTTT. It codes for CASSFAGLATDTQYF.

This clonotype was seen only a few times. The chain combines TRBV29-1 with TRBJ2-7; D is possibly TRBD1 or TRBD2 (5 bases each). Trimming took off 1 base at V and 0 bases at J, with 19 bases between the two ends. Germline-derived CDR1 and CDR2 are SQVTM and ANQGSEA. There are 17 residues in the CDR3. For the CDR3, the DNA is TGCAGCGTTGAAGTTCTTGGGGCGGGTGGTTACTCCTACGAGCAGTACTTC. Its protein product is CSVEVLGAGGYSYEQYF.

V gene TRBV6-5 combines with J gene TRBJ1-6; 9 nucleotides line up with TRBD1. V gave up 2 bases and J gave up 7 bases; unmatched junction bases: 3. CDR1 and CDR2 (germline): MNHEY, SVGAGI. CDR3 length: 15 residues. As DNA, the CDR3 is TGTGCCAGCAGTTACACGGACAGGGGAAATTCACCCCTCCACTTT. It translates to CASSYTDRGNSPLHF.

This clonotype occurred once. The CDR3 region has the DNA TGTGCCAGCAGTTTACCGCCGAACACTGAAGCTTTCTTT. Translated, it gives CASSLPPNTEAFF. The chain has TRBV28 and TRBJ1-1; D not certain. This CDR3 comprises 13 residues. Per germline, CDR1 MDHEN and CDR2 SYDVKM. With 2 bases removed from V and 1 base from J, the gap between germline ends came to 5 bases. The full variable domain, completed using reference TRBV28 and TRBJ1-1, is DVKVTQSSRYLVKRTGEKVFLECVQDMDHENMFWYRQDPGLGLRLIYFSYDVKMKEKGDIPEGYSVSREKKERFSLILESASTNQTSMYLCASSLPPNTEAFFGQGTRLTVV.

The J gene is TRBJ1-6, the V gene TRBV21-1. TRBV21-1 is noted as a pseudogene. This CDR3 is 16 amino acids long. CDR3 coding DNA: TGTGCCAGCAGCAAGGACGGCCCCTCCTATAATTCACCCCTCCACTTT. Translating it yields CASSKDGPSYNSPLHF.

The chain recombines TRBV7-9 with TRBJ1-1, with D uncertain. This CDR3 region has 13 residues. CDR1 SEHNR and CDR2 FQNEAQ come from the germline V gene (reference sequence). Deletions cut 5 bases from V and 4 bases from J, with 11 bases between. CDR3 nucleotide sequence: TGTGCCAGCAGCCCCGAAGGGTCCACTGAAGCTTTCTTT. Protein product: CASSPEGSTEAFF.

In this sample, this clonotype turned up many times. This chain links TRBV12-3 or TRBV12-4 with TRBJ2-3; possibly TRBD2 for D (5 bases). The CDR3 has 17 residues. The V gene lost 6 bases and the J gene lost 1 base, with 20 bases spanning the gap. Here the CDR3 reads CASSPRAAAGGTDTQYF. The CDR3 DNA follows: TGTGCCAGCAGCCCCCGGGCAGCGGCCGGCGGCACAGATACGCAGTATTTT.

In its sample, this clonotype was seen a few times. The chain couples TRBV7-3 to TRBJ2-3; 7 bases line up with TRBD1. With V trimmed by 1 base and J by 4 bases, 2 bases remained unmatched. The CDR3 loop spans 14 amino acids. Germline V gene data show CDR1 as SGHTA and CDR2 as FQGTGA. The CDR3 nucleotides read TGTGCCAGCAGCTTAAACAGGGGTTCAGATACGCAGTATTTT. Translated, it gives CASSLNRGSDTQYF.

CDR3 DNA sequence: TGCAGTGCCAGGGGGAGGAGGACTAGCGGGAGCCACAACTCCTACGAGCAGTACTTC. It codes for CSARGRRTSGSHNSYEQYF. V is TRBV20-1 and J is TRBJ2-7; 13 bases agree with TRBD2. The CDR3 is made up of 19 amino acids. V was clipped by 6 bases and J by 0 bases; unmatched bases: 17. Per germline, CDR1 DFQATT and CDR2 SNEGSKA (reference sequence).

The gene calls are TRBV20-1 and TRBJ2-5; D unclear. Germline V CDR1 and CDR2: DFQATT, SNEGSKA (reference sequence). The CDR3 length is 13 residues. V lost 6 bases, J lost 0 bases, and 11 bases lay in between. The CDR3 region has the DNA TGCAGTGCCGGCGCGACCAACCAAGAGACCCAGTACTTC. The encoded protein is CSAGATNQETQYF.

There are a few counts of this clonotype. V is TRBV3-1 and J is TRBJ2-5, with D unresolved. Germline V CDR1 and CDR2: LGHDT, YNNKEL (reference sequence). The CDR3 extends over 14 amino acids. Trimming removed 0 bases at V and 4 bases at J, with 9 bases between. CDR3 coding DNA: TGTGCCAGCAGCCAAGATTGGAGAGGAGAGACCCAGTACTTC. Protein sequence: CASSQDWRGETQYF.

V gene TRBV30 combines with J gene TRBJ2-7; TRBD2 aligns across 12 bases. V dropped 2 bases and J dropped 12; count of bases not matched to a gene: 8. Germline CDR1 is GTSNPN and CDR2 is SVGIG (reference sequence). The CDR3 totals 13 residues. CDR3 bases: TGTGCCTGGAGTACGGGACTAGCGGGCCCGTGGTACTTC. Its translation is CAWSTGLAGPWYF.

About this clonotype itself: With a much larger clone just one base away, this may be a read error. This chain uses TRBV24-1 with TRBJ2-1, with 7 bases lining up with TRBD2. This CDR3 comprises 15 residues. J gave up 5 bases and V 3 bases, and 6 bases lay outside the gene matches. Looked up from germline, CDR1 is KGHDR and CDR2 is SFDVKD. CDR3: CATSDIGLVDNEQFF. CDR3 nucleotides: TGTGCCACCAGTGATATTGGACTAGTGGACAATGAGCAGTTCTTC.